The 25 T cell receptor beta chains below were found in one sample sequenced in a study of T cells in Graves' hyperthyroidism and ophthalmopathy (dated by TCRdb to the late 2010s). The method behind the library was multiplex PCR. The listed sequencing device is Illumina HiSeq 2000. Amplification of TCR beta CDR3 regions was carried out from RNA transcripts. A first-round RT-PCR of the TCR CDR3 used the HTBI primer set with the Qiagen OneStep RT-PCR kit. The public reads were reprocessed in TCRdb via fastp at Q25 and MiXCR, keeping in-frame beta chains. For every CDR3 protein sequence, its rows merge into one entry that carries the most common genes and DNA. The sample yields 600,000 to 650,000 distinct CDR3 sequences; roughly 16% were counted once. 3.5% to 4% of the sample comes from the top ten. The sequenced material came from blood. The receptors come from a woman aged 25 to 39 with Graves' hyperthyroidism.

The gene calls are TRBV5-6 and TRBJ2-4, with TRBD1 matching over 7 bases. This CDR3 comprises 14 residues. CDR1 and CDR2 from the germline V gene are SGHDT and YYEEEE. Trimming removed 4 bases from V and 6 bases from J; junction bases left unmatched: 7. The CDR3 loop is CASSQGQSPNIQYF. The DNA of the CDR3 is TGTGCCAGCAGCCAGGGACAGAGCCCAAACATTCAGTACTTC.

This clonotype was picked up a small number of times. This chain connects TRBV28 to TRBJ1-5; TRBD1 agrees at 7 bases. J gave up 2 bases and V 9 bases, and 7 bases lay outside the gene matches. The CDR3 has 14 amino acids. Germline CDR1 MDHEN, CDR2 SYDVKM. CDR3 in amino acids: CASSGQVGNQPQHF. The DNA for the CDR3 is TGTGCCAGTAGCGGACAGGTTGGCAATCAGCCCCAGCATTTT.

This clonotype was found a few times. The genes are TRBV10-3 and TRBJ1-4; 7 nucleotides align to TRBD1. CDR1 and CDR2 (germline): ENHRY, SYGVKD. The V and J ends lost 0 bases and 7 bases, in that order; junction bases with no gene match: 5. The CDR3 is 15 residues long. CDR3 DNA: TGTGCCATCAGTGAGTCAATCGGGACAGCTGAAAAACTGTTTTTT. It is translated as CAISESIGTAEKLFF.

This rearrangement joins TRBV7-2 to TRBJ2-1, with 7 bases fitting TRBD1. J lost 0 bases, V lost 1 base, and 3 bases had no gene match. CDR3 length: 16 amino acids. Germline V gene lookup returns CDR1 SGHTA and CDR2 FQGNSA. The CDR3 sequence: CASSLVGTVSYNEQFF. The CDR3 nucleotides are TGTGCCAGCAGCTTAGTTGGGACAGTCTCCTACAATGAGCAGTTCTTC.

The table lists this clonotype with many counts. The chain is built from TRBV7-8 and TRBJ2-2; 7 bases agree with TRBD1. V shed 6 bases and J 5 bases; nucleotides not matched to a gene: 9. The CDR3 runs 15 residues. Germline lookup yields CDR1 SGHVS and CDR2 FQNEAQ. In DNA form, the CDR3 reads TGTGCCAGCAGGCAAGACAGGGTCTGGACCGGGGAGCTGTTTTTT. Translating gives CASRQDRVWTGELFF.

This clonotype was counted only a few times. The DNA for the CDR3 is TGTGCCAGCAGTGGGGGGCCGGGTGGCACTGAAGCTTTCTTT. Translated, it gives CASSGGPGGTEAFF. V is TRBV27 and J is TRBJ1-1, with D perhaps TRBD1 (6 bases). In germline, CDR1 is MNHEY, CDR2 SMNVEV (reference sequence). Trimming shortened V by 5 bases and J by 4 bases, and 14 bases separated the two germline ends. CDR3 length: 14 amino acids.

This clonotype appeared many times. The CDR3 reads CASSFSQGKNTEAFF. DNA for the CDR3: TGCGCCAGCAGCTTCAGCCAGGGGAAGAACACTGAAGCTTTCTTT. The genes are TRBV5-1 and TRBJ1-1, with a tentative D call TRBD1 (6 bases). The germline CDR1 and CDR2 sequences are SGHRS and YFSETQ. V lost 2 bases and J 1 base, leaving 12 bases between the germline ends. The CDR3 is 15 residues long.

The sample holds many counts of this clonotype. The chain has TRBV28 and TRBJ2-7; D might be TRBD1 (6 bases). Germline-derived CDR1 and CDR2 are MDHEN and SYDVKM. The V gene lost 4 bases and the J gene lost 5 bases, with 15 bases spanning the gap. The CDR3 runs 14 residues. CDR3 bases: TGTGCCAGCAGTTCTCACAGGGTTGGGAACGAGCAGTACTTC. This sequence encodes CASSSHRVGNEQYF. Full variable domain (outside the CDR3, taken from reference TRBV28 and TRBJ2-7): DVKVTQSSRYLVKRTGEKVFLECVQDMDHENMFWYRQDPGLGLRLIYFSYDVKMKEKGDIPEGYSVSREKKERFSLILESASTNQTSMYLCASSSHRVGNEQYFGPGTRLTVT.

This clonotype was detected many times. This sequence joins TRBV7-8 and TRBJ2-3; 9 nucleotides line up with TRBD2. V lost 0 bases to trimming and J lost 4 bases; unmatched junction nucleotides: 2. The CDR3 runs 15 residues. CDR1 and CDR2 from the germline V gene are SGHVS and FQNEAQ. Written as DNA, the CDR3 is TGTGCCAGCAGCTTAGCTAGCGGGAGCTCAGATACGCAGTATTTT. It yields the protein CASSLASGSSDTQYF. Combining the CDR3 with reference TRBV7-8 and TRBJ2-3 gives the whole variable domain GAGVSQSPRYKVAKRGQDVALRCDPISGHVSLFWYQQALGQGPEFLTYFQNEAQLDKSGLPSDRFFAERPEGSVSTLKIQRTQQEDSAVYLCASSLASGSSDTQYFGPGTRLTVL.

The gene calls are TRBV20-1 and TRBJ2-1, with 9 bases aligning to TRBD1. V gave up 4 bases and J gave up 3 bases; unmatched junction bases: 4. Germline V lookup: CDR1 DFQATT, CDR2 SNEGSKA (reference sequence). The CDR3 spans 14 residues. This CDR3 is CSAMDRGSYNEQFF. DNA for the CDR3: TGCAGTGCTATGGACAGGGGCAGCTACAATGAGCAGTTCTTC.

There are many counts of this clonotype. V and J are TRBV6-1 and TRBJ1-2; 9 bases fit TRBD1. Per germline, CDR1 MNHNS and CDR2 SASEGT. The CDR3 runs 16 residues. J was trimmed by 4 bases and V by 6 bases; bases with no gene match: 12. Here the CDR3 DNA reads TGTGCCAGCAGCCCCCGCCAGGGACAGGGCCGCTATGGCTACACCTTC. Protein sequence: CASSPRQGQGRYGYTF.

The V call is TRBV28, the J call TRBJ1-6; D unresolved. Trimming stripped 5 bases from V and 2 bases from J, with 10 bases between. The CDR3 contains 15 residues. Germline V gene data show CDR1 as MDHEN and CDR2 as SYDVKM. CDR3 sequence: CASSGEIAYNSPLHF. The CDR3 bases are TGTGCCAGCAGTGGGGAGATCGCCTATAATTCACCCCTCCACTTT.

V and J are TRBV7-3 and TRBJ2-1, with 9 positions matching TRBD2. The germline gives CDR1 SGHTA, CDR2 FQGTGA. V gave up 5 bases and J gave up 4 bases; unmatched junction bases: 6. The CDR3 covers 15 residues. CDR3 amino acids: CASSPVAGVYNEQFF. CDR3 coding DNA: TGTGCCAGCAGCCCAGTAGCGGGAGTTTACAATGAGCAGTTCTTC.

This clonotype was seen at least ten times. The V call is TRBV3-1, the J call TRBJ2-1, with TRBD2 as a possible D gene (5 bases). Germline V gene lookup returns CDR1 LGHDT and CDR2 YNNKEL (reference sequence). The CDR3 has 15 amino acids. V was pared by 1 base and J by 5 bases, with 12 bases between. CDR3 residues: CASSQGADLNNEQFF. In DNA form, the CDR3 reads TGTGCCAGCAGCCAAGGAGCGGATCTAAACAATGAGCAGTTCTTC.

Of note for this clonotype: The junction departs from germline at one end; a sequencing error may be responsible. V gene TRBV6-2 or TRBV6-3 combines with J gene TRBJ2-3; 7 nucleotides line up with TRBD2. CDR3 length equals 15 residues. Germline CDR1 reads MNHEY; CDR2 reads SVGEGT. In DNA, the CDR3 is TGTGCCAGCAGTCAACGACTAGCTGCAACAGATGCGCAGTATTTT. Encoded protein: CASSQRLAATDAQYF.

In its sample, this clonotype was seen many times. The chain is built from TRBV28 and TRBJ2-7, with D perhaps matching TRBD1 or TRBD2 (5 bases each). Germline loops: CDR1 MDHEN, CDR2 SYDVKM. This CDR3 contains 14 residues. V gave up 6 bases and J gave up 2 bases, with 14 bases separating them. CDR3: CASSHGTEPYEQYF. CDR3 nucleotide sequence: TGTGCCAGCAGCCACGGGACGGAACCCTACGAGCAGTACTTC.

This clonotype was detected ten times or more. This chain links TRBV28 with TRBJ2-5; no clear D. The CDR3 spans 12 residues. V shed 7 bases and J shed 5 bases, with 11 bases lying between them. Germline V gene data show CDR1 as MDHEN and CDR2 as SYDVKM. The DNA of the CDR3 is TGTGCCAGCAAGGAACGTACGGAGACCCAGTACTTC. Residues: CASKERTETQYF.

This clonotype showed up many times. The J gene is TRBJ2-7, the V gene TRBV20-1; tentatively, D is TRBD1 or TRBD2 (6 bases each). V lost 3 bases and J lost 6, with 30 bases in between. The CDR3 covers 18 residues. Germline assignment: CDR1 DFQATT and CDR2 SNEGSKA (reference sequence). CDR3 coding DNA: TGCAGTGCTAGGCTAGGAGGGGGATGGAGCGCCGGGGCTCGCGAGCAGTACTTC. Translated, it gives CSARLGGGWSAGAREQYF.

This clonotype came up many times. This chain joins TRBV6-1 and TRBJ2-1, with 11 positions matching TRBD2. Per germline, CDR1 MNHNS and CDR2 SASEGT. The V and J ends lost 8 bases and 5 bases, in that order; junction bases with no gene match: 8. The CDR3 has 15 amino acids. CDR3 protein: CASGVAGGRHNEQFF. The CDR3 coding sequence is TGTGCCAGCGGAGTAGCGGGAGGGAGGCACAATGAGCAGTTCTTC.

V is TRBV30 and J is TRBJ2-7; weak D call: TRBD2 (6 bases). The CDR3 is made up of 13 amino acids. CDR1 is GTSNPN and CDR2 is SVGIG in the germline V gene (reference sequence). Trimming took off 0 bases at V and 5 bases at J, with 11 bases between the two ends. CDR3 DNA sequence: TGTGCCTGGAGTGTGGGAGGAGCGAACGAGCAGTACTTC. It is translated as CAWSVGGANEQYF.

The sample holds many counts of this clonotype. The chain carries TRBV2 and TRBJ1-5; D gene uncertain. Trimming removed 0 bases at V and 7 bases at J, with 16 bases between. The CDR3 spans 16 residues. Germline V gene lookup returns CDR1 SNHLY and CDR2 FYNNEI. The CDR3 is CASSEALLRSGQPQHF. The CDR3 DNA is TGTGCCAGCAGTGAAGCGCTTCTGAGGAGTGGGCAGCCCCAGCATTTT.

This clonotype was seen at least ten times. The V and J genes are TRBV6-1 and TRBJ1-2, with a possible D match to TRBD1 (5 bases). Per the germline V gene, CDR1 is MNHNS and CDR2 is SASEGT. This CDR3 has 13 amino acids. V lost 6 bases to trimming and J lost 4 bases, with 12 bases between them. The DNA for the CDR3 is TGTGCCAGCAGATCCGGGACCTCCTATGGCTACACCTTC. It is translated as CASRSGTSYGYTF.

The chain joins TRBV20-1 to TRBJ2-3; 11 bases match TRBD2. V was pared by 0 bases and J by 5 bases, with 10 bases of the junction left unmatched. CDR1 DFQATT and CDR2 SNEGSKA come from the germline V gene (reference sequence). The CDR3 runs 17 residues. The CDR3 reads CSARDVAGGPSVDTQYF. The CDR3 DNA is TGCAGTGCTAGAGATGTAGCGGGAGGGCCCTCGGTAGATACGCAGTATTTT.

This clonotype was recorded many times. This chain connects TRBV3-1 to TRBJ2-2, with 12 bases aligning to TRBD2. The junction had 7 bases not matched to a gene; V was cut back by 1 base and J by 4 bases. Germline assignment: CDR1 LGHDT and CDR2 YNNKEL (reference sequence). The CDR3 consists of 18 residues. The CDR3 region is CASSQGTSGIFGTGELFF. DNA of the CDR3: TGTGCCAGCAGCCAAGGGACTAGCGGGATCTTCGGCACCGGGGAGCTGTTTTTT.

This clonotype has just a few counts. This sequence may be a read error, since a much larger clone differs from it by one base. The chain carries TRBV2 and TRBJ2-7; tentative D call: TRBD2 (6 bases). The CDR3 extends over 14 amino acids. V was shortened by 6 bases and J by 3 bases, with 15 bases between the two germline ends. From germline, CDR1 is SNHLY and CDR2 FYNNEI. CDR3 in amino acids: CASSLSPGGYEQYF. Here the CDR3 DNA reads TGTGCCAGCAGCTTGTCCCCCGGGGGCTACGAGCAGTACTTC.